The 5 T cell receptor beta chains given below trace back to one sample, sequenced in a study of cytomegalovirus exposure and HLA in healthy donors. Primers for the PCR totalled 60 Vbeta and 13 Jbeta. The data were produced by immunoSEQ multiplex PCR, yet TCRdb's version contains in-frame clones alone and is incomplete. The data contain about 150,000 clones, about 64% of them singletons. Sequenced sample: PBMCs. These receptors came from a woman in her sixties or seventies in good health and CMV-seropositive.

This clone occurred a few times. The chain uses TRBV28 and TRBJ1-1; perhaps TRBD1 as D (5 bases). There are 12 residues in the CDR3. The ends were cut back, 6 bases at V and 7 bases at J, with 12 bases in the middle. CDR1 MDHEN and CDR2 SYDVKM come from the germline V gene. In DNA, the CDR3 is TGTGCCAGCAGCCTCGGACACCTTGAAGCTTTCTTT. This sequence encodes CASSLGHLEAFF.

The J gene is TRBJ2-3, the V gene TRBV5-4; 7 bases match TRBD2. The CDR3 is 14 residues long. The ends lost 4 bases at V and 7 bases at J; junction bases unmatched: 9. Germline V gene sequence: CDR1 SGHNT, CDR2 YYREEE (reference sequence). The DNA for the CDR3 is TGTGCCAGCAGCCCCCTCGCGGGAGAGAATACGCAGTATTTT. The encoded protein is CASSPLAGENTQYF. The entire variable domain, with the rest obtained from reference TRBV5-4 and TRBJ2-3, is as follows: ETGVTQSPTHLIKTRGQQVTLRCSSQSGHNTVSWYQQALGQGPQFIFQYYREEENGRGNFPPRFSGLQFPNYSSELNVNALELDDSALYLCASSPLAGENTQYFGPGTRLTVL.

V is TRBV7-8 and J is TRBJ2-3; D remains ambiguous. The CDR3 sequence is 11 residues long. Germline CDR1 and CDR2: SGHVS and FQNEAQ. Trimming left V 3 bases short and J 6 bases short, with 4 bases between. The CDR3 loop reads CASSLRDTQYF. As DNA, the CDR3 is TGTGCCAGCAGCTTGCGGGATACGCAGTATTTT.

The rearrangement joins TRBV7-3 to TRBJ2-3; TRBD2 matches at 7 bases. The germline V gene encodes CDR1 SGHTA and CDR2 FQGTGA. Unmatched junction bases numbered 3, after V lost 2 bases and J lost 4 bases. The CDR3 length is 14 residues. The CDR3 protein is CASSLERGSDTQYF. The CDR3, as DNA: TGTGCCAGCAGCTTAGAGCGGGGATCAGATACGCAGTATTTT.

This clone was found a few times. As DNA, the CDR3 is TGCAGCGTTGAAGATCGTAGGGGGCCAAACTATGGCTACACCTTC. The encoded protein is CSVEDRRGPNYGYTF. The V gene is TRBV29-1, the J gene TRBJ1-2, with TRBD1 matching over 7 bases. V dropped 0 bases and J dropped 2; count of bases not matched to a gene: 6. Germline V gives CDR1 SQVTM, CDR2 ANQGSEA. The CDR3 sequence is 15 residues long.